What follows is one TCR beta chain and its context. What it binds is unknown. The germline CDR1 and CDR2 sequences are SGHVS and FQNEAQ. With 2 bases removed from V and 1 base from J, the gap between germline ends came to 8 bases. The CDR3 length is 14 residues. This record comes from a study of cytomegalovirus exposure and HLA in healthy donors. Points from the study as a whole: Indistinguishability led to the exclusion of some V segments, TRBV6-2 and TRBV6-3 included.

PCR primers comprised 60 Vbeta and 13 Jbeta primers. Generated by immunoSEQ multiplex PCR, the TCRdb table keeps only in-frame clones and is missing some. This table has some 110,000 clones, around 73% appearing once. The sequencing input was PBMCs. This clonotype was obtained from a man aged 25 to 40 in good health and CMV-seronegative. V is TRBV7-8 and J is TRBJ1-1, with D uncertain. CDR3 sequence reads: CASSLSRSNTEAFF. CDR3 nucleotide sequence: TGTGCCAGCAGCTTAAGCCGTTCGAACACTGAAGCTTTCTTT.